Below, one T cell receptor (beta chain) is given with its context. What it recognizes is unknown. These data originate in a study of T cells in Graves' hyperthyroidism and ophthalmopathy. General study points: A median 6.5 months before onset, the model predicted ophthalmopathy.

Over 9 ml of fresh peripheral blood supplied the PBMCs. Amplification targeted TCR beta CDR3 regions from RNA transcripts. Researchers ran a first-round RT-PCR on the TCR CDR3 using the HTBI primer set. TCRdb itself ran the multiplex PCR reads through MiXCR, one entry per CDR3 protein. The data hold about 600,000 distinct CDR3 sequences, with 14% observed a single time. The sequenced material came from blood. The TCR comes from a woman between 18 and 30 years old with Graves' ophthalmopathy.

Here the CDR3 DNA reads TGTGCCACCAGCAGAGTGGCTGGCAGAAGAAATGAGCAGTTCTTC. It is translated as CATSRVAGRRNEQFF. The chain is built from TRBV15 and TRBJ2-1; D is ambiguous. This CDR3 comprises 15 residues. CDR1 is LNHNV, CDR2 YYDKDF, per germline (reference sequence). Trimming pared 1 base from V and 7 bases from J, leaving 14 bases between.